The 9 T cell receptor beta chains reported below all come from one sample, sequenced in a study of blood T cells in healthy people across ages. It was with a sample-barcoded 5' primer and a J-beta primer mix that a second PCR of roughly 6 to 11 cycles was run. TCRdb reanalysed the 5' RACE reads using MiXCR and keeps one entry per CDR3 protein. This sample has under 800,000 distinct CDR3 sequences, with about 21% found just once. Specimen: blood. These receptors were obtained from a man between 65 and 85 years old in good health.

This clonotype has just a few counts. The CDR3 DNA reads TGCAGTGCTAGAGACCTCACAGGTCAGAATGAAAAACTGTTTTTT. It encodes CSARDLTGQNEKLFF. V usage is TRBV20-1 and J usage is TRBJ1-4, with a tentative D call TRBD1 (5 bases). With 0 bases removed from V and 5 bases from J, the gap between germline ends came to 13 bases. CDR1 is DFQATT and CDR2 is SNEGSKA in the germline V gene (reference sequence). This CDR3 spans 15 amino acids.

The chain recombines TRBV12-3 or TRBV12-4 with TRBJ2-1; D gene uncertain. The V and J ends lost 6 bases and 8 bases respectively, with 17 bases between them. CDR3 length equals 14 residues. The CDR3 sequence: CASSISGPRDEQFF. The CDR3 DNA sequence: TGTGCCAGCAGCATATCCGGGCCCCGGGATGAGCAGTTCTTC.

V gene TRBV10-3 combines with J gene TRBJ2-5; 12 bases match TRBD2. Germline V gene sequence: CDR1 ENHRY, CDR2 SYGVKD. Germline trimming cut 6 bases from V and 4 bases from J; bases unmatched to any gene: 6. The CDR3 is 15 amino acids. The CDR3 here is CAIRDPGLAGETQYF. The CDR3 bases are TGTGCCATCAGGGACCCGGGACTAGCGGGAGAGACCCAGTACTTC.

With respect to this clonotype: At one end, the junction sequence differs from germline, possibly due to a read error. The J gene is TRBJ2-2, the V gene TRBV9; weak D call: TRBD1 (6 bases). CDR1 and CDR2 (germline): SGDLS, YYNGEE. The CDR3 runs 14 residues. For the CDR3, the DNA is TGTGCCAGCGGCCGGACAGATTACACCGGGAAGCTGTTTTTT. This codes for CASGRTDYTGKLFF.

As for this clonotype: An end of the junction does not agree with germline; a read error may underlie this. V gene TRBV7-9 combines with J gene TRBJ2-5; the D is unclear. The CDR3 runs to 13 residues. Germline V gives CDR1 SEHNR, CDR2 FQNEAQ (reference sequence). The CDR3 coding sequence is TGTGCCAGCAGCTTTAACGATAACGTGACCTCGAACTTC. Translating gives CASSFNDNVTSNF.

A single count supports this clonotype. The CDR3: CATYLTGANYGYTF. In nucleotides, the CDR3 is TGTGCCACCTACTTGACAGGAGCTAACTATGGCTACACCTTC. The V gene is TRBV15, the J gene TRBJ1-2; D is perhaps TRBD1 (6 bases). The germline V gene encodes CDR1 LNHNV and CDR2 YYDKDF (reference sequence). There are 14 residues in the CDR3. Trimming took off 8 bases at V and 0 bases at J, with 13 bases between the two ends.

V gene TRBV7-2 combines with J gene TRBJ2-2, with D uncertain. Trimming removed 5 bases at V and 5 bases at J, with 12 bases between. Germline V gene lookup returns CDR1 SGHTA and CDR2 FQGNSA. CDR3 length: 14 amino acids. CDR3 nucleotide sequence: TGTGCCAGCAGCCCGGCGTACGGAACCGGGGAGCTGTTTTTT. Its translation is CASSPAYGTGELFF. Variable domain in full (rest from reference TRBV7-2 and TRBJ2-2): GAGVSQSPSNKVTEKGKDVELRCDPISGHTALYWYRQSLGQGLEFLIYFQGNSAPDKSGLPSDRFSAERTGGSVSTLTIQRTQQEDSAVYLCASSPAYGTGELFFGEGSRLTVL.

This sequence joins TRBV7-2 and TRBJ2-7; 8 nucleotides agree with TRBD1. Germline V CDR1 and CDR2: SGHTA, FQGNSA. V gave up 4 bases and J gave up 6 bases; unmatched junction bases: 5. This CDR3 spans 13 amino acids. CDR3 in amino acids: CASSSRTGREQYF. CDR3 in DNA: TGTGCCAGCAGCTCTAGGACAGGGCGCGAGCAGTACTTC. Based on the CDR3 plus reference TRBV7-2 and TRBJ2-7, the full variable domain is GAGVSQSPSNKVTEKGKDVELRCDPISGHTALYWYRQSLGQGLEFLIYFQGNSAPDKSGLPSDRFSAERTGGSVSTLTIQRTQQEDSAVYLCASSSRTGREQYFGPGTRLTVT.

The gene calls are TRBV14 and TRBJ2-2; no firm D call. Germline V lookup: CDR1 SGHDN, CDR2 FVKESK. Trimming took off 0 bases at V and 1 base at J, with 6 bases between the two ends. The CDR3 length is 15 residues. Here the CDR3 DNA reads TGTGCCAGCAGCCAAGATACCGGGAACACCGGGGAGCTGTTTTTT. Amino acid sequence: CASSQDTGNTGELFF.